These 15 T cell receptor beta chains originate from one sample sequenced in a study of CD8 T cells in Susac syndrome. Random hexamers primed reverse transcription of about 0.45 to 1 ug RNA. MiXCR, applied by TCRdb to the immunoSEQ multiplex PCR reads, yields one record per CDR3 protein. This sample has about 150,000 distinct CDR3 sequences, with approximately 94% found just once. The sequenced sample consisted of CD4+ T cells from PBMCs. Every receptor here comes from a human donor with Susac syndrome.

The rearrangement joins TRBV5-1 to TRBJ2-2; 7 bases map to TRBD1. Germline V gene data show CDR1 as SGHRS and CDR2 as YFSETQ. Trimming took 4 bases from V and 1 from J; bases not matched to a gene: 4. The CDR3 consists of 15 residues. The CDR3 DNA follows: TGCGCCAGCAGCCGGACAGGATTGAACACCGGGGAGCTGTTTTTT. Translating it yields CASSRTGLNTGELFF.

V and J are TRBV12-3 or TRBV12-4 and TRBJ1-1; D gene unclear. The CDR3 spans 13 residues. Trimming shortened V by 7 bases and J by 3 bases, and 12 bases separated the two germline ends. The CDR3 DNA reads as TGTGCCAGCACCTCCCGACTTGACACTGAAGCTTTCTTT. Encoded protein: CASTSRLDTEAFF.

The gene calls are TRBV29-1 and TRBJ1-6, with 9 bases identical to TRBD1. The CDR3 loop spans 12 amino acids. Germline assignment: CDR1 SQVTM and CDR2 ANQGSEA. Trimming took 4 bases from V and 8 from J; bases not matched to a gene: 0. The CDR3 bases are TGCAGCGTTGGGACAGGGGATTCACCCCTCCACTTT. Translated, it gives CSVGTGDSPLHF.

The chain uses TRBV29-1 and TRBJ2-2; D tentatively fits TRBD1 or TRBD2 (5 bases each). The CDR3 totals 10 residues. The V and J ends lost 7 bases and 7 bases respectively, with 7 bases between them. Germline-derived CDR1 and CDR2 are SQVTM and ANQGSEA. The CDR3 bases are TGCAGCGGGGGGAACGGGGAGCTGTTTTTT. As protein: CSGGNGELFF.

This sequence joins TRBV12-3 or TRBV12-4 and TRBJ1-2, with TRBD1 matching over 11 bases. The CDR3 runs to 13 residues. V lost 5 bases, J lost 8 bases, and 4 bases stayed unmatched. The CDR3 region has the DNA TGTGCCAGCAGTACGGGACAGGGGGGAGGCTACACCTTC. Encoded protein: CASSTGQGGGYTF.

Only one count was recorded for this clonotype. V gene TRBV29-1 combines with J gene TRBJ1-2, with 8 positions matching TRBD1. The CDR3 is 13 amino acids. Per germline, CDR1 SQVTM and CDR2 ANQGSEA. With 7 bases clipped from V and 8 bases from J, the junction kept 12 bases outside the gene matches. In DNA, the CDR3 is TGCAGCGCCGGGGACAGGAGGCTTCGGGGCTACACCTTC. Translated: CSAGDRRLRGYTF.

The chain is built from TRBV10-3 and TRBJ2-2, with 9 bases that match TRBD1. Unmatched junction bases numbered 4, after V lost 6 bases and J lost 5 bases. The CDR3 runs 14 residues. From germline, CDR1 is ENHRY and CDR2 SYGVKD. The CDR3 DNA is TGTGCCATCAGGGACAGGGGTGAGACCGGGGAGCTGTTTTTT. Residues: CAIRDRGETGELFF.

The chain has TRBV5-1 and TRBJ2-2; unclear D gene. CDR3 size: 15 residues. Germline loops: CDR1 SGHRS, CDR2 YFSETQ. Between the trimmed V and J ends, which lost 0 bases and 3 bases, there was a span of 9 bases. In DNA form, the CDR3 reads TGCGCCAGCAGCTTGGGTTCGTACGACACCGGGGAGCTGTTTTTT. It translates to CASSLGSYDTGELFF.

This clonotype was counted once. V is TRBV11-2 and J is TRBJ2-1, with TRBD2 identical over 8 bases. CDR3 length: 15 residues. The V gene's germline CDR1 is SGHAT and CDR2 FQNNGV. V was clipped by 1 base and J by 12 bases; unmatched bases: 11. The CDR3 spells CASSLAGTRGRGQFF. The CDR3 bases are TGTGCCAGCAGCTTAGCCGGGACTAGGGGTCGGGGGCAGTTCTTC.

In this sample, this clonotype turned up once. J is TRBJ1-5 and V is TRBV20-1, with 8 bases that match TRBD1. This CDR3 contains 15 residues. The germline CDR1 and CDR2 sequences are DFQATT and SNEGSKA (reference sequence). The V and J ends lost 2 bases and 3 bases, in that order; junction bases with no gene match: 6. The CDR3 here is CSARSGRGLNQPQHF. The CDR3 DNA follows: TGCAGTGCTAGAAGCGGCAGGGGGCTCAATCAGCCCCAGCATTTT.

The chain employs TRBV20-1 and TRBJ1-1; D perhaps matches TRBD1 (5 bases). CDR3 length: 15 amino acids. Trimming left V 0 bases short and J 11 bases short, with 22 bases between. In germline, CDR1 is DFQATT, CDR2 SNEGSKA (reference sequence). For the CDR3, the DNA is TGCAGTGCTAGAGAGGGGCGGGCCGGGTCGAGTGGGGCTTTCTTT. This encodes CSAREGRAGSSGAFF.

This clonotype appeared once. This chain connects TRBV12-3 or TRBV12-4 to TRBJ1-6; the match to TRBD1 covers 10 bases. The length of the CDR3 is 14 residues. The V gene end was trimmed by 5 bases and the J gene end by 13 bases; junction bases not matched to a gene: 8. The CDR3 sequence is CASSMGQGSRPLHF. The CDR3 nucleotides are TGTGCCAGCAGTATGGGACAGGGGTCCCGGCCCCTCCACTTT.

This clonotype was recorded a few times. This rearrangement joins TRBV6-6 to TRBJ2-5, with no clear D. The V gene's germline CDR1 is MNHNY and CDR2 SVGAGI (reference sequence). The CDR3 is made up of 12 amino acids. The V and J ends lost 4 bases and 5 bases respectively, with 8 bases between them. The CDR3: CASSLKRETQYF. The CDR3 DNA reads TGTGCCAGCAGTTTAAAAAGGGAGACCCAGTACTTC.

This chain links TRBV28 with TRBJ2-7; D remains ambiguous. The CDR3 totals 13 residues. Per the germline V gene, CDR1 is MDHEN and CDR2 is SYDVKM. V was trimmed by 8 bases and J by 3 bases, leaving 14 bases between them. CDR3 in amino acids: CASGNGVLYEQYF. The CDR3 coding sequence is TGTGCCAGCGGGAATGGGGTGCTCTACGAGCAGTACTTC.

The chain carries TRBV29-1 and TRBJ1-1, with D unclear. The CDR3 has 12 amino acids. Germline CDR1 reads SQVTM; CDR2 reads ANQGSEA. Between the trimmed V and J ends, which lost 4 bases and 7 bases, there was a span of 13 bases. CDR3 coding DNA: TGCAGCGTTGGGCCCGATCCGGGTGAAGCTTTCTTT. It is translated as CSVGPDPGEAFF.